This T cell receptor (beta chain) was obtained from a study of T cell responses to AZD1222 COVID-19 vaccine. Study-level findings and limits: Females outnumbered males among donors, who were mostly white British; clonal diversity was possibly underestimated. Repertoires were obtained only post-peak T cell response. Spike-specific TCR breadth and depth both grew after two AZD1222 doses. Reports indicate that nearly half of spike-specific TCRs are directed at unmutated variant regions.

As concerns this clone: Its antigen is not identified.

CDR1 SNHLY and CDR2 FYNNEI come from the germline V gene. The V segment lost 8 bases and the J segment 5 bases; nucleotides outside the gene matches: 10. This CDR3 is 15 amino acids long. The repertoire was sequenced with immunoSEQ multiplex PCR; TCRdb's copy has only in-frame clones and lacks some. Here the sample spans about 120,000 clones, around 85% being singletons. The TCR was taken from an adult in good health. Specimen: peripheral blood, collected on day 0 of MenACWY control vaccination. The chain has TRBV2 and TRBJ2-3; 10 positions agree with TRBD1. The CDR3 DNA sequence: TGTGCCAGCTTTCGGAGAGGACAGGGGGTAGATACGCAGTATTTT. This translates into CASFRRGQGVDTQYF.